The 13 T cell receptor beta chains listed next were all sequenced from one sample in a study of neurological immune-mediated disorders. Each CDR3 protein is one row after TCRdb ran MiXCR on the 5' RACE reads. The sample includes 90,000 to 150,000 distinct CDR3 sequences, about 3.2% of them seen just once. The material sequenced was PBMCs. The receptors derive from a woman aged 25-40 years with multiple sclerosis.

This clonotype was seen at least ten times. The CDR3 bases are TGTGCCAGCAGCGGGGGACAAACCTACGAGCAGTACTTC. This encodes CASSGGQTYEQYF. The chain carries TRBV6-2 or TRBV6-3 and TRBJ2-7; D tentatively fits TRBD1 or TRBD2 (6 bases each). There are 13 residues in the CDR3. CDR1 and CDR2 from the germline V gene are MNHEY and SVGEGT. V lost 6 bases and J lost 2, with 11 bases in between.

This clonotype was seen at least ten times. The rearrangement joins TRBV5-1 to TRBJ1-1, with D tentatively TRBD1 (5 bases). The V gene's germline CDR1 is SGHRS and CDR2 YFSETQ. The CDR3 is 12 amino acids. Trimming removed 4 bases from V and 11 bases from J, with 15 bases in between. CDR3 in amino acids: CASSQTGTWAFF. The CDR3 region has the DNA TGCGCCAGCAGCCAAACAGGAACCTGGGCTTTCTTT.

In its sample, this clonotype was seen many times. The chain has TRBV20-1 and TRBJ1-2; D is undetermined. The germline V gene has CDR1 DFQATT and CDR2 SNEGSKA (reference sequence). The CDR3 has 14 amino acids. Trimming left V 6 bases short and J 1 base short, with 15 bases between. This CDR3 is CSAKDTGSNYGYTF. CDR3 nucleotide sequence: TGCAGTGCAAAAGACACTGGCAGTAACTATGGCTACACCTTC.

This clonotype turned up a few times. A much larger clone sits a single nucleotide away, making a read error possible. This rearrangement joins TRBV5-1 to TRBJ2-3; D not resolved. The CDR3 has 12 amino acids. Germline values: CDR1 SGHRS, CDR2 YFSETQ. V was clipped by 0 bases and J by 5 bases, with 4 bases between them. CDR3 nucleotide sequence: TGCGCCAGCAGCTTGGATGAAGATACGCAGTATTTT. The encoded protein is CASSLDEDTQYF.

This clonotype was counted at least ten times. This chain connects TRBV15 to TRBJ1-5; weak D call: TRBD1 (5 bases). V was pared by 8 bases and J by 2 bases, with 13 bases between. Germline CDR1 reads LNHNV; CDR2 reads YYDKDF (reference sequence). The CDR3 is 14 residues long. CDR3 bases: TGTGCCACCCAACAGGTGAAAGGCAATCAGCCCCAGCATTTT. This sequence encodes CATQQVKGNQPQHF.

This clonotype came up many times. The chain joins TRBV7-8 to TRBJ2-5; possible D gene TRBD2, 6 bases. The CDR3 sequence is 15 residues long. Germline V gene sequence: CDR1 SGHVS, CDR2 FQNEAQ. The V and J ends lost 2 bases and 7 bases respectively, with 17 bases between them. CDR3 sequence: CASSLRVLAKGTQYF. CDR3 in DNA: TGTGCCAGCAGCTTAAGAGTCCTAGCGAAAGGGACCCAGTACTTC. Looking up the rest from reference TRBV7-8 and TRBJ2-5 gives the full variable domain: GAGVSQSPRYKVAKRGQDVALRCDPISGHVSLFWYQQALGQGPEFLTYFQNEAQLDKSGLPSDRFFAERPEGSVSTLKIQRTQQEDSAVYLCASSLRVLAKGTQYFGPGTRLLVL.

This clonotype was recorded at least ten times. J is TRBJ2-7 and V is TRBV29-1; D uncertain. CDR3 length: 16 residues. Germline V gives CDR1 SQVTM, CDR2 ANQGSEA. The V gene lost 4 bases and the J gene lost 4 bases, with 23 bases spanning the gap. DNA for the CDR3: TGCAGCGTTGCAGAAGGAGTTCGAGGACCCCGTTACGAGCAGTACTTC. Its translation is CSVAEGVRGPRYEQYF.

This clonotype was counted at least ten times. The chain recombines TRBV10-3 with TRBJ1-6; 9 bases are shared with TRBD1. CDR1 is ENHRY and CDR2 is SYGVKD in the germline V gene. The CDR3 runs 13 residues. J lost 7 bases, V lost 8 bases, and 3 bases had no gene match. DNA for the CDR3: TGTGCCATCGGGGGACAGGGAAATTCACCCCTCCACTTT. Its translation is CAIGGQGNSPLHF.

This clonotype appeared many times. The chain links TRBV7-2 to TRBJ2-7; 9 bases are shared with TRBD1. Trimming cost V 3 bases and J 10 bases; bases outside gene matches: 13. This CDR3 region has 15 residues. Germline CDR1 is SGHTA and CDR2 is FQGNSA. CDR3 bases: TGTGCCAGCAGCTTTAAGGACAGGGGCCCCGAGGCTCAGTACTTC. Protein: CASSFKDRGPEAQYF.

At least ten counts were recorded for this clonotype. This chain links TRBV20-1 with TRBJ2-7; no clear D gene. Germline-derived CDR1 and CDR2 are DFQATT and SNEGSKA (reference sequence). Trimming left V 3 bases short and J 1 base short, with 7 bases between. The CDR3 runs to 12 residues. This CDR3 reads CSASVVSYEQYF. In nucleotides, the CDR3 is TGCAGTGCTAGTGTGGTATCCTACGAGCAGTACTTC.

This clonotype appeared a few times. The chain couples TRBV13 to TRBJ2-7, with TRBD2 matching 8 bases. The germline gives CDR1 PRHDT, CDR2 FYEKMQ (reference sequence). V gave up 4 bases and J gave up 2 bases; unmatched junction bases: 7. This CDR3 region has 15 residues. The CDR3 sequence is CASSSERERTYEQYF. CDR3 nucleotide sequence: TGTGCCAGCAGCTCCGAGCGGGAGCGGACCTACGAGCAGTACTTC.

This clonotype was counted ten times or more. V gene TRBV25-1 combines with J gene TRBJ1-2; unclear D gene. This CDR3 has 14 residues. The V gene's germline CDR1 is MGHDK and CDR2 SYGVNS. The ends were cut back, 6 bases at V and 4 bases at J, with 15 bases in the middle. The CDR3 sequence is CASSVSGSGYGYTF. The CDR3, as DNA: TGTGCCAGCAGCGTTTCAGGTTCTGGCTATGGCTACACCTTC.

This clonotype came up many times. This chain connects TRBV5-5 to TRBJ1-4, with D hard to call. The ends were cut back, 4 bases at V and 0 bases at J, with 16 bases in the middle. The CDR3 is 17 amino acids. Germline V lookup: CDR1 SGHKS, CDR2 YYEKEE (reference sequence). CDR3 in DNA: TGTGCCAGCAGCCACCTGGTCGGCGAAGCAACTAATGAAAAACTGTTTTTT. Translating gives CASSHLVGEATNEKLFF.